What follows are 13 T cell receptor beta chains derived from one specimen sequenced in a study of blood T cells in healthy people across ages. With a J-beta primer mix and a sample-barcoded 5' primer, a second PCR ran about 6 to 11 cycles. TCRdb re-called the 5' RACE reads with MiXCR, one entry per CDR3 protein. The sample carries around 800,000 distinct CDR3 sequences, about half recorded once. The sample consisted of blood. All receptors come from a man older than 75 in good health.

This clonotype was seen more than once but under ten times. This chain connects TRBV29-1 to TRBJ2-1; 12 bases are a match to TRBD2. Germline V gives CDR1 SQVTM, CDR2 ANQGSEA. The CDR3 has 14 amino acids. Germline trimming cut 3 bases from V and 7 bases from J; bases unmatched to any gene: 4. The CDR3 DNA is TGCAGCGTTGAGACTAGCGGGAGTCGAAATGAGCAGTTCTTC. This gives the protein CSVETSGSRNEQFF.

The chain uses TRBV7-2 and TRBJ2-1; D perhaps matches TRBD2 (5 bases). The end of the DNA aligns better with TRBJ2-7, so the J call may be wrong. This CDR3 is 15 amino acids long. Germline CDR1 and CDR2: SGHTA and FQGNSA. CDR3 bases: TGTGCCAGCAGCTACAACACGGACTCCTACAATGAGCAGTACTTC. Residues: CASSYNTDSYNEQYF.

The V and J genes are TRBV11-2 and TRBJ2-3; TRBD2 matches 10 bases. V lost 0 bases and J lost 1; bases outside the gene matches: 7. This CDR3 contains 18 residues. Germline lookup yields CDR1 SGHAT and CDR2 FQNNGV. CDR3 in amino acids: CASSLDLSLAGGTDTQYF. The CDR3 DNA reads as TGTGCCAGCAGCTTAGATTTGAGCCTAGCGGGGGGCACAGATACGCAGTATTTT. The full variable domain, its missing parts supplied by reference TRBV11-2 and TRBJ2-3, is EAGVAQSPRYKIIEKRQSVAFWCNPISGHATLYWYQQILGQGPKLLIQFQNNGVVDDSQLPKDRFSAERLKGVDSTLKIQPAKLEDSAVYLCASSLDLSLAGGTDTQYFGPGTRLTVL.

This clonotype was recorded once. The chain employs TRBV4-2 and TRBJ2-2; the D is unclear. Trimming left V 0 bases short and J 4 bases short, with 12 bases between. Germline V gene lookup returns CDR1 LGHNA and CDR2 YNFKEQ. The length of the CDR3 is 16 residues. CDR3 in DNA: TGTGCCAGCAGCCAAGATGGCGTACGGATCACCGGGGAGCTGTTTTTT. Translation gives CASSQDGVRITGELFF.

The chain uses TRBV5-1 and TRBJ1-1, with D maybe TRBD1 (6 bases). Germline lookup yields CDR1 SGHRS and CDR2 YFSETQ. V was cut by 1 base and J by 2 bases, with 9 bases left in between. CDR3 length: 14 amino acids. For the CDR3, the DNA is TGCGCCAGCAGCTTGCAGGGACAAAACACTGAAGCTTTCTTT. This codes for CASSLQGQNTEAFF.

The chain uses TRBV6-1 and TRBJ2-3; 9 nucleotides align to TRBD1. V shed 8 bases and J 4 bases; nucleotides not matched to a gene: 7. This CDR3 has 14 amino acids. Germline V lookup: CDR1 MNHNS, CDR2 SASEGT. The CDR3 DNA reads TGTGCCAGCGGCGGACAGGGGTACCCAGATACGCAGTATTTT. Translating gives CASGGQGYPDTQYF.

This chain links TRBV18 with TRBJ2-1; D uncertain. This CDR3 has 14 amino acids. Germline V gene data show CDR1 as KGHSH and CDR2 as LQKENI. V was clipped by 6 bases and J by 3 bases, with 12 bases between them. This chain's CDR3 is CASSPVIDYNEQFF. The CDR3 DNA reads TGTGCCAGCTCCCCCGTCATTGACTACAATGAGCAGTTCTTC. Full variable domain (remainder filled in from reference TRBV18 and TRBJ2-1): NAGVMQNPRHLVRRRGQEARLRCSPMKGHSHVYWYRQLPEEGLKFMVYLQKENIIDESGMPKERFSAEFPKEGPSILRIQQVVRGDSAAYFCASSPVIDYNEQFFGPGTRLTVL.

The CDR3 loop reads CSAPRLAAAKNIQYF. The CDR3 DNA reads TGCAGTGCCCCTCGACTAGCGGCAGCCAAAAACATTCAGTACTTC. The chain uses TRBV20-1 and TRBJ2-4, with 9 bases lining up with TRBD2. The CDR3 totals 15 residues. The V gene end was trimmed by 6 bases and the J gene end by 0 bases; junction bases not matched to a gene: 6. The germline V gene has CDR1 DFQATT and CDR2 SNEGSKA (reference sequence).

This chain joins TRBV12-3 or TRBV12-4 and TRBJ2-5; the D gene is possibly TRBD1 (5 bases). The CDR3 loop spans 12 amino acids. V gave up 1 base and J gave up 11 bases, with 11 bases separating them. CDR3: CASSLVQGKQYF. Written as DNA, the CDR3 is TGTGCCAGCAGTTTAGTTCAGGGAAAGCAGTACTTC.

The chain uses TRBV7-2 and TRBJ2-4; 10 bases agree with TRBD2. The end of the DNA aligns better with TRBJ2-7, so the J call may be wrong. The CDR3 runs 16 residues. Per the germline V gene, CDR1 is SGHTA and CDR2 is FQGNSA. CDR3 residues: CASSFKRGGHGSEQYF. In DNA form, the CDR3 reads TGTGCCAGCAGCTTTAAGCGGGGGGGCCATGGTAGCGAGCAGTACTTC.

V gene TRBV15 combines with J gene TRBJ1-5, with 7 bases lining up with TRBD1. After removal of 3 bases from V and 0 bases from J, the junction contained 2 bases not matched to a gene. Germline CDR1 reads LNHNV; CDR2 reads YYDKDF (reference sequence). The CDR3 runs 15 residues. CDR3 sequence: CATSRDRYSNQPQHF. The CDR3 bases are TGTGCCACCAGCAGGGACAGGTATAGCAATCAGCCCCAGCATTTT.

On this clonotype itself: Compared with germline, one end of the junction differs, possibly owing to a read error. The V call is TRBV28, the J call TRBJ2-1; 8 positions agree with TRBD1. The CDR3 sequence is 16 residues long. Germline CDR1 is MDHEN and CDR2 is SYDVKM. The CDR3 DNA is TGTGCCAACAGTTTATGGAGACAGGGGTCTTACAATGAGCAGTTCTTC. Encoded protein: CANSLWRQGSYNEQFF.

This chain joins TRBV28 and TRBJ1-5; 9 bases map to TRBD1. Germline V CDR1 and CDR2: MDHEN, SYDVKM. This CDR3 is 18 amino acids long. With V trimmed by 4 bases and J by 6 bases, 16 bases remained unmatched. CDR3 region: CASSSIHRGRRLAQPQHF. The DNA of the CDR3 is TGTGCCAGCAGTTCGATTCACAGGGGGCGCAGGTTGGCTCAGCCCCAGCATTTT.